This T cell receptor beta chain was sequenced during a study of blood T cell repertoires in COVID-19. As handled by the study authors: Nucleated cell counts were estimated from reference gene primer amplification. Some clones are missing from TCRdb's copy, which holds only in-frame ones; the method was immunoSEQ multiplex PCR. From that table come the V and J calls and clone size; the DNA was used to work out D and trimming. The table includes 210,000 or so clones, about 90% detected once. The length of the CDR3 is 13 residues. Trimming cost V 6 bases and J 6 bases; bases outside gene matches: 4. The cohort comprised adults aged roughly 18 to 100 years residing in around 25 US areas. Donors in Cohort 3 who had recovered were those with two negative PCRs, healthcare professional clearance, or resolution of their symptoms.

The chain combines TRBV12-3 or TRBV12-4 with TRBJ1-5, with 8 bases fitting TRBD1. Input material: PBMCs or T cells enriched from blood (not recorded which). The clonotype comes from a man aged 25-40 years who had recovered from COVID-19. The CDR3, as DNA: TGTGCCAGCAGCGGACAGGGAGGTCAGCCCCAGCATTTT. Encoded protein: CASSGQGGQPQHF.